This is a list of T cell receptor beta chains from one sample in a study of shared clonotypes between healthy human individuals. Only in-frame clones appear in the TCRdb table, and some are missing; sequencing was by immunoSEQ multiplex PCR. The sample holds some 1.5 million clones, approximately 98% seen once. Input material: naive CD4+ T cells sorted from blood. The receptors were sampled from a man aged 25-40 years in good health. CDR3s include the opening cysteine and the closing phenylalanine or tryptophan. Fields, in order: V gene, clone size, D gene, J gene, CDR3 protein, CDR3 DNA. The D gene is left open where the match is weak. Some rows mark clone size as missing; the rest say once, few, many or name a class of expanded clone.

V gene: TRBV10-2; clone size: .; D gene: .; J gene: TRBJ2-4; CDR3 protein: CASSQGRVAKNIQYF; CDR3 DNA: TGCGCCAGCAGTCAAGGGCGGGTAGCCAAAAACATTCAGTACTTC
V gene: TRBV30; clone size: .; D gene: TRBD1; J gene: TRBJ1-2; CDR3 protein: CAWKQGDSFYYGYTF; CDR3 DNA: TGTGCCTGGAAACAGGGGGATTCGTTTTACTATGGCTACACCTTC
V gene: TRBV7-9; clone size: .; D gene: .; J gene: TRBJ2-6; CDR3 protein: CASSFEVLNVLTF; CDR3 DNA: TGTGCCAGCAGCTTTGAGGTTCTGAACGTCCTGACTTTC
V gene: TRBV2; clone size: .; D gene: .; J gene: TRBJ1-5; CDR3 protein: CASSENGGQAAHF; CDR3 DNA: TGTGCCAGCAGTGAAAATGGGGGCCAAGCCGCGCATTTT
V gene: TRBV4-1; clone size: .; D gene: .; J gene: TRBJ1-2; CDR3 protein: CASSQGGGYGYTF; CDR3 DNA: TGCGCCAGCAGCCAAGGTGGTGGCTATGGCTACACCTTC
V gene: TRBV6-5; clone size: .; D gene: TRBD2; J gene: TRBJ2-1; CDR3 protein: CASSYYSGRFYEQFF; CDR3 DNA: TGTGCCAGCAGTTACTATAGCGGGAGGTTCTATGAGCAGTTCTTC
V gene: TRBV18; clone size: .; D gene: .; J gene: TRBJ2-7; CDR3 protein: CASSGDSYEQYF; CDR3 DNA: TGTGCCAGCTCAGGGGATTCCTACGAGCAGTACTTC
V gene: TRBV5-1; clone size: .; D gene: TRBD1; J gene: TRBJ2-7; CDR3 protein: CASSLAGTDIYEQYF; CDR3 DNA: TGCGCCAGCAGCTTAGCCGGGACAGACATTTACGAGCAGTACTTC
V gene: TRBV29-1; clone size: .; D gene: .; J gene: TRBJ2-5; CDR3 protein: CSVATGGETQYF; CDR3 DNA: TGCAGCGTTGCGACAGGAGGGGAGACCCAGTACTTC
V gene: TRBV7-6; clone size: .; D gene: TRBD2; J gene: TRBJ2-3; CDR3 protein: CASSRFSPGGTDTQYF; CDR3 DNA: TGTGCCAGCAGCCGCTTCTCACCGGGAGGGACAGATACGCAGTATTTT
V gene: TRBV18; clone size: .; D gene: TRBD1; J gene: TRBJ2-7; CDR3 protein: CASSPDRGLTLSYEQYF; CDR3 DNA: TGTGCCAGCTCACCGGACAGGGGGCTCACGCTTTCCTACGAGCAGTACTTC
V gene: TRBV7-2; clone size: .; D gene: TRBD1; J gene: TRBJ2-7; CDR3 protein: CASSLGRDRAHEQYF; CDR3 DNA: TGTGCCAGCAGCTTAGGCCGGGACAGGGCCCACGAGCAGTACTTC
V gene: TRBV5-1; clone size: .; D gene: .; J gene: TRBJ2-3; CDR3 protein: CASSLELAGGGDTQYF; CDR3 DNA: TGCGCCAGCAGCTTGGAACTAGCCGGAGGTGGAGATACGCAGTATTTT
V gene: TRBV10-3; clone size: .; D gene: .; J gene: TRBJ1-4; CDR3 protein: CAISDSQVITNEKLFF; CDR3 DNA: TGTGCCATCAGTGACAGTCAGGTCATAACTAATGAAAAACTGTTTTTT
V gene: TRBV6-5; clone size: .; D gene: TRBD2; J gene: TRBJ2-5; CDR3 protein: CASRGLAGVETQYF; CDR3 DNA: TGTGCCAGCAGGGGCCTAGCGGGAGTAGAGACCCAGTACTTC
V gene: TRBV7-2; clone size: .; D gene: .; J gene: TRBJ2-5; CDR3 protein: CASSLPQTQYF; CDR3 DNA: TGTGCCAGCAGCTTGCCGCAGACCCAGTACTTC
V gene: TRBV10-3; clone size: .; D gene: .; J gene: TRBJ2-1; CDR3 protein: CAIAALDPHEQFF; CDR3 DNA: TGTGCCATCGCGGCCCTTGATCCGCATGAGCAGTTCTTC
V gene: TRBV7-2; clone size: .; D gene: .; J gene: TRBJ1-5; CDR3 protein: CASSLIGQLNQPQHF; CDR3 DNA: TGTGCCAGCAGCTTAATAGGGCAGCTCAATCAGCCCCAGCATTTT
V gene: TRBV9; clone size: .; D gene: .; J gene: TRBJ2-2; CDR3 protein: CASSDTGRPTGELFF; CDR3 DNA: TGTGCCAGCAGTGACACGGGCCGCCCCACCGGGGAGCTGTTTTTT
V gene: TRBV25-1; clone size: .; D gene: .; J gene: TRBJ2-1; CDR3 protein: CASSEPKALAYEQFF; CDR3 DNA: TGTGCCAGCAGTGAACCGAAAGCCCTCGCCTATGAGCAGTTCTTC
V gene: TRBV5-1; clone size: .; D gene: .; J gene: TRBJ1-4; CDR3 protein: CASSSGWKQNEKLFF; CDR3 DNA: TGCGCCAGCAGCTCCGGCTGGAAGCAGAATGAAAAACTGTTTTTT
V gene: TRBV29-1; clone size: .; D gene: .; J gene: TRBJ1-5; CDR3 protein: CSVELGRNQPQHF; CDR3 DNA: TGCAGCGTTGAACTGGGGCGTAATCAGCCCCAGCATTTT
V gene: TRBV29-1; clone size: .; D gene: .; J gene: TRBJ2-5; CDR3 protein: CSVDARGLQETQYF; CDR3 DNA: TGCAGCGTTGATGCCCGGGGCCTCCAAGAGACCCAGTACTTC
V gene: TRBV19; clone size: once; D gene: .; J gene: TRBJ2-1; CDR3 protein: CASSIPGGTYNEQFF; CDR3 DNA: TGTGCCAGTAGTATTCCGGGCGGAACATACAATGAGCAGTTCTTC
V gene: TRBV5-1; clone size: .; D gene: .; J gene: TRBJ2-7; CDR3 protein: CASSLNFPSPTYEQYF; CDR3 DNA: TGCGCCAGCAGCTTGAACTTCCCTAGCCCCACGTACGAGCAGTACTTC
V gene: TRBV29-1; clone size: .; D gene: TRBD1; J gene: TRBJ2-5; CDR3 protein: CSANPGQQETQYF; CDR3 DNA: TGCAGCGCCAATCCGGGACAGCAAGAGACCCAGTACTTC
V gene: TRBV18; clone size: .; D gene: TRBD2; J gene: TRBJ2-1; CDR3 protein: CASSPGLAGDSYNEQFF; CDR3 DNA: TGTGCCAGCTCACCAGGACTAGCGGGGGACTCCTACAATGAGCAGTTCTTC
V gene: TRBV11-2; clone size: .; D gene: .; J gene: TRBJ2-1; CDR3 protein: CASSFSRHLTYNEQFF; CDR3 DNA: TGTGCCAGCAGCTTTTCTCGTCATCTAACGTACAATGAGCAGTTCTTC
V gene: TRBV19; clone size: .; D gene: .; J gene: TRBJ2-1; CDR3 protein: CASSMSGPRARQFF; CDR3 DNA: TGTGCCAGTAGTATGAGTGGCCCCCGGGCCAGGCAGTTCTTC
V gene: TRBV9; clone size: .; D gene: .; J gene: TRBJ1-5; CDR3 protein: CASSVGTNQPQHF; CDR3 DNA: TGTGCCAGCAGCGTAGGTACCAATCAGCCCCAGCATTTT
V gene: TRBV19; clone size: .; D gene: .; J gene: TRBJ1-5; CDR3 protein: CASSTLRGRAQPQHF; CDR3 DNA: TGTGCCAGTAGTACGCTCAGAGGTAGGGCTCAGCCCCAGCATTTT
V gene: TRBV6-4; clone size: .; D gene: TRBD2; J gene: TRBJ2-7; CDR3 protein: CASRGVGQPSGRVTEQYF; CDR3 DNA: TGTGCCAGCAGGGGAGTGGGACAGCCTAGCGGGAGGGTCACCGAGCAGTACTTC
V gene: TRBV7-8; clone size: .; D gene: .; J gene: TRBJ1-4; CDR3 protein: CASRQYMNEKLFF; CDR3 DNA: TGTGCCAGCAGACAGTATATGAATGAAAAACTGTTTTTT
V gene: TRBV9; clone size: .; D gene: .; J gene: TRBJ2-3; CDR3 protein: CASSTRSYSDSTDTQYF; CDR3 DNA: TGTGCCAGCAGCACCCGTAGTTATAGCGATAGCACAGATACGCAGTATTTT
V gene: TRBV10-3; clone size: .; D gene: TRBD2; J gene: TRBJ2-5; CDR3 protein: CAISSMTSGSGETQYF; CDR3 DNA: TGTGCCATCAGTTCCATGACTAGCGGGAGCGGGGAGACCCAGTACTTC
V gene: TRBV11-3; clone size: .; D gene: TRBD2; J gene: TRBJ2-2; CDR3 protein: CASSPGIAGGLTGELFF; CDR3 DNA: TGTGCCAGCAGCCCAGGAATAGCGGGAGGACTCACCGGGGAGCTGTTTTTT
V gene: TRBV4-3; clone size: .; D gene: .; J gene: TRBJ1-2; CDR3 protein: CASSQDLAGNYGYTF; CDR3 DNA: TGCGCCAGCAGCCAAGACCTGGCGGGGAACTATGGCTACACCTTC
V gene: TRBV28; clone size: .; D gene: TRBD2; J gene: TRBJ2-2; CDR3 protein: CASLQFLGREGLLHGELFF; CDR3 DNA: TGTGCCAGCCTTCAATTTTTGGGGCGGGAGGGCCTTTTGCACGGGGAGCTGTTTTTT
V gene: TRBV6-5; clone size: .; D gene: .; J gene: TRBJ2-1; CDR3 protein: CASSYSFSISNEQFF; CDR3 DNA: TGTGCCAGCAGTTACTCGTTCTCCATCTCTAATGAGCAGTTCTTC
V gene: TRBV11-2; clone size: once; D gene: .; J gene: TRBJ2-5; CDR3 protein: CASSPRSGGGVETQYF; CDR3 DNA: TGTGCCAGCAGCCCAAGATCCGGGGGCGGGGTGGAGACCCAGTACTTC
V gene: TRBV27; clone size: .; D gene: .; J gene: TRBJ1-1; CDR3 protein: CASSPLGTEAFF; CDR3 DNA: TGTGCCAGCAGTCCTCTCGGCACTGAAGCTTTCTTT
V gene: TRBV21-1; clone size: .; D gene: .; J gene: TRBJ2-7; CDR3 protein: CASSKYRDLYEQYF; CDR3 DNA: TGTGCCAGCAGCAAATACAGGGATCTCTACGAGCAGTACTTC
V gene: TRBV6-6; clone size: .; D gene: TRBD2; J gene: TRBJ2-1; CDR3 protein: CASSFLAGKNNEQFF; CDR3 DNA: TGTGCCAGCAGTTTCCTAGCGGGTAAAAACAATGAGCAGTTCTTC
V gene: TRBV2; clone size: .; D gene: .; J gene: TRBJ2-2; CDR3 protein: CASSGGAGELFF; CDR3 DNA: TGTGCCAGCAGTGGGGGGGCCGGGGAGCTGTTTTTT
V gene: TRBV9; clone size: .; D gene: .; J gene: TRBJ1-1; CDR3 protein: CASSVPGGTEAFF; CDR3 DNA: TGTGCCAGCAGCGTCCCCGGGGGAACTGAAGCTTTCTTT
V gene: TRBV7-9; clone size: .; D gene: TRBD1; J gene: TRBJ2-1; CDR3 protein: CASSLGGWDRDYNEQFF; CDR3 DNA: TGTGCCAGCAGCTTAGGGGGTTGGGACAGAGACTACAATGAGCAGTTCTTC
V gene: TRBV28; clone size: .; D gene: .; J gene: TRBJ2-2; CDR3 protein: CASRVSTGELFF; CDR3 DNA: TGTGCCAGCAGGGTTTCGACCGGGGAGCTGTTTTTT
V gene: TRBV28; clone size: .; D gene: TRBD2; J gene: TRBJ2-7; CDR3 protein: CASSARLAGAYEQYF; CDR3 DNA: TGTGCCAGCAGTGCACGACTAGCGGGGGCCTACGAGCAGTACTTC
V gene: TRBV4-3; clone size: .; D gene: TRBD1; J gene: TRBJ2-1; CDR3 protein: CASSQDYPPTGIIFF; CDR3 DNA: TGCGCCAGCAGCCAAGATTATCCCCCGACAGGGATTATTTTCTTC
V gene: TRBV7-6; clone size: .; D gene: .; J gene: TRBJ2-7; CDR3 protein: CASSPHPSMDEQYF; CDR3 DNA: TGTGCCAGCAGCCCACACCCATCCATGGACGAGCAGTACTTC
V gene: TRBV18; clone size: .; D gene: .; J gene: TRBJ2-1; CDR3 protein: CASSPSHEQFF; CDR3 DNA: TGTGCCAGCTCACCTTCTCATGAGCAGTTCTTC
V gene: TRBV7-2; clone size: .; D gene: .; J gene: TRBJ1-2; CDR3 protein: CASSQTGLGYTF; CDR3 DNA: TGTGCCAGCAGCCAGACCGGCCTGGGCTACACCTTC
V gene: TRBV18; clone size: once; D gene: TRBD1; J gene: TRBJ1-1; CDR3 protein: CASSPNGQGGTEAFF; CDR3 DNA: TGTGCCAGCTCACCTAACGGACAGGGGGGTACTGAAGCTTTCTTT
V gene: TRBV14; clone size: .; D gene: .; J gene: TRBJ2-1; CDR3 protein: CASSQTSLSYNEQFF; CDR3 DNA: TGTGCCAGCAGTCAGACTAGTCTGTCCTACAATGAGCAGTTCTTC
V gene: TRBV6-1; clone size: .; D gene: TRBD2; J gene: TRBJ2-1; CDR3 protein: CASSAFTSGGYNEQFF; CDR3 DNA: TGTGCCAGCAGTGCATTTACTAGCGGGGGCTACAATGAGCAGTTCTTC
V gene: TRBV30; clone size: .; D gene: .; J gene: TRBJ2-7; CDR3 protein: CAWSVSYEQYF; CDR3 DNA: TGTGCCTGGAGTGTATCCTACGAGCAGTACTTC
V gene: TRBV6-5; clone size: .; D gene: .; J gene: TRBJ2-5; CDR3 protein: CASSYRGPTGETQYF; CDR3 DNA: TGTGCCAGCAGTTACAGGGGACCGACGGGGGAGACCCAGTACTTC
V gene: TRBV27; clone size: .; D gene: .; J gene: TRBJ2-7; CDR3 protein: CASSARTSTDEQYF; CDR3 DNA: TGTGCCAGCAGCGCGAGGACCAGTACGGACGAGCAGTACTTC